The clone carrying this TCR beta chain was observed a single time. The sample belongs to a study of T cell changes during pregnancy in multiple sclerosis. The assay was immunoSEQ multiplex PCR, and TCRdb's table has in-frame clones only and misses some. The sample lists some 51,000 clones, 94% occurring once. The germline V gene has CDR1 LNHDA and CDR2 SQIVND (reference sequence). This CDR3 contains 15 residues. V dropped 5 bases and J dropped 0 bases, with 11 bases sitting between them. The clonotype originates from a female donor with multiple sclerosis, enrolled in a pregnancy study. The sequenced sample was CD4+ T cells from peripheral blood mononuclear cells, obtained in the second trimester of pregnancy. J is TRBJ2-1 and V is TRBV19; D is undetermined. The CDR3 nucleotides are TGTGCCAGTAGTCTTCAAGCGAGCTCCTACAATGAGCAGTTCTTC. It is translated as CASSLQASSYNEQFF.